A single sample gave rise to the 30 T cell receptor beta chains below, sequenced in a study of blood T cell repertoires in COVID-19. Data came from immunoSEQ multiplex PCR; TCRdb stores just in-frame clones and leaves some out. The sample contains about 280,000 clones, 85% of which appear only once. Sequencing used PBMCs or T cells enriched from blood (not recorded which). The receptor set was obtained from a woman aged 50 to 65 who had recovered from COVID-19.

Details on this clone: This sample also contains other DNA sequences that code for the same CDR3. V usage is TRBV12-3 or TRBV12-4 and J usage is TRBJ1-2; tentative D call: TRBD1 (5 bases). The CDR3 extends over 13 amino acids. Trimming took 6 bases from V and 3 from J, leaving 11 bases between them. CDR3 protein: CASSLDRYYGYTF. The CDR3, as DNA: TGTGCCAGCAGCCTTGACAGATACTATGGCTACACCTTC.

The chain uses TRBV4-3 and TRBJ2-5, with TRBD2 matching over 7 bases. Unmatched junction bases numbered 11, after V lost 0 bases and J lost 4 bases. CDR3 length equals 17 residues. Per germline, CDR1 LGHNA and CDR2 YSLEER. The CDR3 protein is CASSQDLSGVQGETQYF. The CDR3 nucleotides are TGCGCCAGCAGCCAAGACCTCAGCGGGGTCCAAGGAGAGACCCAGTACTTC.

In its sample, this clone was seen a few times. The gene calls are TRBV2 and TRBJ2-6; 7 positions agree with TRBD1. CDR1 and CDR2 (germline): SNHLY, FYNNEI. V gave up 7 bases and J gave up 0 bases; unmatched junction bases: 6. This CDR3 region has 16 residues. The CDR3 nucleotides are TGTGCCAGCACGGAGACAGGGCCCTCTGGGGCCAACGTCCTGACTTTC. Protein product: CASTETGPSGANVLTF.

This clone was observed a single time. The chain recombines TRBV7-3 with TRBJ2-6, with D unresolved. V dropped 5 bases and J dropped 0 bases, with 11 bases sitting between them. There are 16 residues in the CDR3. CDR1 SGHTA and CDR2 FQGTGA come from the germline V gene. CDR3 in DNA: TGTGCCAGCAGCGTTCAGTACAGCTCTGGGGCCAACGTCCTGACTTTC. The encoded protein is CASSVQYSSGANVLTF.

This chain links TRBV5-4 with TRBJ2-7; 7 positions agree with TRBD1. The CDR3 spans 15 residues. From germline, CDR1 is SGHNT and CDR2 YYREEE (reference sequence). The V gene end was trimmed by 4 bases and the J gene end by 1 base; junction bases not matched to a gene: 8. DNA for the CDR3: TGTGCCAGCAGCCGCAACAGGGGTTCGTCCTACGAGCAGTACTTC. Amino acid sequence: CASSRNRGSSYEQYF.

V gene TRBV18 combines with J gene TRBJ2-5; no definite D call. Trimming shortened V by 3 bases and J by 2 bases, and 7 bases separated the two germline ends. Per the germline V gene, CDR1 is KGHSH and CDR2 is LQKENI. The CDR3 spans 13 residues. The chain's CDR3 is CASSPPSQETQYF. The CDR3 DNA follows: TGTGCCAGCTCACCCCCGTCGCAAGAGACCCAGTACTTC.

This chain joins TRBV5-1 and TRBJ2-5; TRBD1 might be the D (6 bases). This CDR3 spans 15 amino acids. V gave up 4 bases and J gave up 0 bases, with 13 bases separating them. Germline V CDR1 and CDR2: SGHRS, YFSETQ. In DNA form, the CDR3 reads TGCGCCAGCAGCCCGAACGCAGGGGACCAAGAGACCCAGTACTTC. It yields the protein CASSPNAGDQETQYF.

CDR3 sequence (DNA): TGTGCCAGCAGTTTATCGAAAAATACAGTAAACTTCGCCTCCTATAATTCACCCCTCCACTTT. It translates to CASSLSKNTVNFASYNSPLHF. The chain employs TRBV27 and TRBJ1-6; D remains unclear. Per the germline V gene, CDR1 is MNHEY and CDR2 is SMNVEV (reference sequence). Trimming took off 0 bases at V and 0 bases at J, with 21 bases between the two ends. This CDR3 spans 21 amino acids.

The chain is built from TRBV7-2 and TRBJ2-3; perhaps TRBD2 as D (6 bases). The germline V and J ends were trimmed by 1 base and 3 bases, with 14 bases remaining between them. Germline V gives CDR1 SGHTA, CDR2 FQGNSA. This CDR3 spans 16 amino acids. The CDR3 loop is CASSLVGGRRTDTQYF. The CDR3, as DNA: TGTGCCAGCAGCTTAGTAGGTGGGAGGAGGACAGATACGCAGTATTTT.

The chain combines TRBV30 with TRBJ1-2; perhaps TRBD1 as D (6 bases). The V and J ends lost 0 bases and 3 bases respectively, with 8 bases between them. CDR1 and CDR2 from the germline V gene are GTSNPN and SVGIG (reference sequence). The CDR3 length is 13 residues. The CDR3 here is CAWSVAGDYGYTF. The CDR3 DNA reads TGTGCCTGGAGTGTAGCAGGGGACTATGGCTACACCTTC.

V and J are TRBV13 and TRBJ2-7, with D tentatively TRBD1 (7 bases). V lost 5 bases, J lost 1 base, and 18 bases lay in between. The V gene's germline CDR1 is PRHDT and CDR2 FYEKMQ (reference sequence). This CDR3 is 16 amino acids long. The CDR3 sequence: CASSRPAPGGSYEQYF. CDR3 in DNA: TGTGCCAGCAGCCGACCCGCCCCAGGGGGGTCCTACGAGCAGTACTTC. Full variable domain (outside the CDR3, taken from reference TRBV13 and TRBJ2-7): AAGVIQSPRHLIKEKRETATLKCYPIPRHDTVYWYQQGPGQDPQFLISFYEKMQSDKGSIPDRFSAQQFSDYHSELNMSSLELGDSALYFCASSRPAPGGSYEQYFGPGTRLTVT.

The chain couples TRBV27 to TRBJ2-7; D is unclear. The CDR3 spans 13 residues. V gave up 6 bases and J gave up 0 bases, with 9 bases separating them. Germline V gene sequence: CDR1 MNHEY, CDR2 SMNVEV (reference sequence). CDR3 amino acids: CASSYSYSYEQYF. The CDR3 DNA sequence: TGTGCCAGCAGCTACAGTTACTCCTACGAGCAGTACTTC.

This clone came up once. The rearrangement links TRBV5-1 to TRBJ2-7, with TRBD2 identical over 13 bases. The CDR3 loop spans 17 amino acids. Germline CDR1 is SGHRS and CDR2 is YFSETQ. The V segment lost 1 base and the J segment 7 bases; nucleotides outside the gene matches: 11. The CDR3, as DNA: TGCGCCAGCAGCTTGTTGGGTCGGACTAGCGGGGGTGGGGAGCAGTACTTC. Translated, it gives CASSLLGRTSGGGEQYF.

This chain uses TRBV7-9 with TRBJ2-7, with 9 bases lining up with TRBD2. The V gene end was trimmed by 1 base and the J gene end by 6 bases; junction bases not matched to a gene: 7. The CDR3 is 15 residues long. Per germline, CDR1 SEHNR and CDR2 FQNEAQ (reference sequence). Here the CDR3 reads CASSLVASGAVEQYF. CDR3 sequence (DNA): TGTGCCAGCAGCTTAGTGGCTAGCGGGGCGGTCGAGCAGTACTTC.

The V gene is TRBV19, the J gene TRBJ2-1; 8 bases are shared with TRBD2. Trimming took 4 bases from V and 0 from J; bases not matched to a gene: 5. The CDR3 loop spans 16 amino acids. CDR1 LNHDA and CDR2 SQIVND come from the germline V gene (reference sequence). This CDR3 reads CASSRTSGDSYNEQFF. DNA for the CDR3: TGTGCCAGTAGTAGAACTAGCGGAGACTCCTACAATGAGCAGTTCTTC.

V and J are TRBV19 and TRBJ1-2, with 7 bases identical to TRBD1. Germline assignment: CDR1 LNHDA and CDR2 SQIVND (reference sequence). Trimming cost V 6 bases and J 8 bases; bases outside gene matches: 12. The CDR3 consists of 14 residues. The CDR3 DNA is TGTGCCAGTAGGCACGACAGGGAGTCAAACGGCTACACCTTC. It specifies CASRHDRESNGYTF.

This chain's CDR3 is CASSESRYSNQPQHF. The CDR3 DNA reads TGTGCCAGCAGTGAAAGCCGGTATAGCAATCAGCCCCAGCATTTT. The chain employs TRBV6-1 and TRBJ1-5; no reliable D call. Germline V gene sequence: CDR1 MNHNS, CDR2 SASEGT. V was shortened by 2 bases and J by 0 bases, with 8 bases between the two germline ends. The CDR3 totals 15 residues.

The chain links TRBV19 to TRBJ2-1, with D tentatively TRBD1 (6 bases). The CDR3 runs to 14 residues. V was shortened by 6 bases and J by 2 bases, with 11 bases between the two germline ends. Germline CDR1 and CDR2: LNHDA and SQIVND (reference sequence). The CDR3 is CASSQGLTYNEQFF. The CDR3 DNA reads TGTGCCAGTAGCCAGGGGTTGACCTACAATGAGCAGTTCTTC.

The chain employs TRBV3-1 (or the pseudogene TRBV3-2) and TRBJ2-5, with D hard to call. The CDR3 has 14 amino acids. Germline V gene sequence: CDR1 LGHDT, CDR2 YNNKEL (reference sequence). V shed 1 base and J shed 0 bases, with 6 bases lying between them. In DNA form, the CDR3 reads TGTGCCAGCAGCCAAGTTGACTACCAAGAGACCCAGTACTTC. It translates to CASSQVDYQETQYF.

The chain links TRBV4-2 to TRBJ1-1; tentatively, D is TRBD1 (5 bases). Trimming stripped 1 base from V and 0 bases from J, with 21 bases between. Germline V gene data show CDR1 as LGHNA and CDR2 as YNFKEQ. This CDR3 is 19 amino acids long. CDR3 residues: CASSQVIGWRGDMNTEAFF. CDR3 coding DNA: TGTGCCAGCAGCCAAGTCATTGGGTGGCGGGGCGATATGAACACTGAAGCTTTCTTT.

This clone was observed once. In DNA, the CDR3 is TGTGCCAGCTCACCTCCTCAGGGCTACGGAAACACCATATATTTT. Its translation: CASSPPQGYGNTIYF. The chain couples TRBV18 to TRBJ1-3; D is possibly TRBD1 (5 bases). Germline V gene lookup returns CDR1 KGHSH and CDR2 LQKENI. CDR3 length: 15 residues. V lost 3 bases to trimming and J lost 4 bases, with 13 bases between them.

The CDR3 nucleotides read TGTGCCAGCAGCCAAGACGGCTGGAGGAATGAGCAGTTCTTC. It is translated as CASSQDGWRNEQFF. The V gene is TRBV14, the J gene TRBJ2-1; a possible D gene is TRBD2 (5 bases). This CDR3 has 14 amino acids. Deletions cut 0 bases from V and 7 bases from J, with 10 bases between. Germline CDR1 and CDR2: SGHDN and FVKESK.

V and J are TRBV7-2 and TRBJ2-6; weak D call: TRBD2 (5 bases). Per the germline V gene, CDR1 is SGHTA and CDR2 is FQGNSA. The CDR3 has 18 amino acids. V dropped 5 bases and J dropped 0 bases, with 17 bases sitting between them. This CDR3 reads CASSLDPAGLSGANVLTF. The CDR3 nucleotides read TGTGCCAGCAGCCTCGACCCCGCAGGACTCTCTGGGGCCAACGTCCTGACTTTC.

This clone was recorded once. The chain has TRBV7-9 and TRBJ2-2, with a possible D match to TRBD2 (6 bases). Trimming left V 5 bases short and J 0 bases short, with 10 bases between. The CDR3 is 15 residues long. CDR1 is SEHNR, CDR2 FQNEAQ, per germline (reference sequence). CDR3 sequence (DNA): TGTGCCAGCAGCCCCGGGAGTGCGAACACCGGGGAGCTGTTTTTT. It encodes CASSPGSANTGELFF.

The V and J genes are TRBV19 and TRBJ1-1, with a possible D match to TRBD1 (5 bases). Between the trimmed V and J ends, which lost 10 bases and 6 bases, there was a span of 24 bases. CDR1 is LNHDA, CDR2 SQIVND, per germline (reference sequence). CDR3 length: 15 amino acids. CDR3 loop: CATKNVEGRSSEAFF. CDR3 coding DNA: TGTGCCACCAAAAATGTGGAGGGGAGGTCTTCTGAAGCTTTCTTT. Looking up the rest from reference TRBV19 and TRBJ1-1 gives the full variable domain: DGGITQSPKYLFRKEGQNVTLSCEQNLNHDAMYWYRQDPGQGLRLIYYSQIVNDFQKGDIAEGYSVSREKKESFPLTVTSAQKNPTAFYLCATKNVEGRSSEAFFGQGTRLTVV.

J is TRBJ2-4 and V is TRBV18; a weak D match, TRBD1 (6 bases). Germline V gene data show CDR1 as KGHSH and CDR2 as LQKENI. V was pared by 4 bases and J by 1 base, with 14 bases between. CDR3 length: 16 amino acids. The chain's CDR3 is CASSRTSQGAKNIQYF. In DNA form, the CDR3 reads TGTGCCAGCTCACGGACCAGTCAGGGGGCCAAAAACATTCAGTACTTC.

The chain is built from TRBV11-2 and TRBJ1-1; 7 bases match TRBD1. Germline CDR1 is SGHAT and CDR2 is FQNNGV. Trimming removed 10 bases from V and 6 bases from J; junction bases left unmatched: 8. The CDR3 is 12 residues long. CDR3 sequence (DNA): TGTGCCACCTCCGGAGGGGGCGCTGAAGCTTTCTTT. This encodes CATSGGGAEAFF.

With respect to this clone: The sample has other DNA sequences that encode this CDR3 too. J is TRBJ1-1 and V is TRBV18, with no clear D. The germline CDR1 and CDR2 sequences are KGHSH and LQKENI. The CDR3 spans 13 residues. Trimming pared 2 bases from V and 1 base from J, leaving 5 bases between. The CDR3 here is CASSPGRNTEAFF. The CDR3 nucleotides read TGTGCCAGCTCACCAGGCAGGAACACTGAAGCTTTCTTT.

The chain combines TRBV29-1 with TRBJ1-3; tentative D call: TRBD1 (5 bases). CDR1 and CDR2 (germline): SQVTM, ANQGSEA. Trimming removed 2 bases at V and 11 bases at J, with 16 bases between. The length of the CDR3 is 13 residues. CDR3 coding DNA: TGCAGCGTTGAAACCCAGCCGGGGGAATCCATATATTTT. This codes for CSVETQPGESIYF.

The rearrangement joins TRBV9 to TRBJ1-3; D call uncertain. With 0 bases removed from V and 1 base from J, the gap between germline ends came to 8 bases. Germline loops: CDR1 SGDLS, CDR2 YYNGEE. The CDR3 extends over 15 amino acids. CDR3: CASSVGPDSGNTIYF. The CDR3 DNA reads TGTGCCAGCAGCGTAGGGCCCGATTCTGGAAACACCATATATTTT.